These T cell receptor beta chains were read from a single sample in a study of T cells after yellow fever vaccination. TCRdb itself ran the 5' RACE reads through MiXCR, one entry per CDR3 protein. The table records about 340,000 distinct CDR3 sequences, about 4% of them present only once. Sequenced here: PBMCs, sampled 5 days after the yellow fever booster vaccination. The receptors originated from a man between 18 and 35 years old who received the YFV17D yellow fever vaccine. CDR3s include the opening cysteine and the closing phenylalanine or tryptophan. Fields, in order: V gene, D gene, J gene, CDR3 length, clone size, CDR3 DNA, CDR3 protein. D genes are given only for firm matches. Clone size is given for some rows only: seen once, a few or many times, or a class if the clone is expanded.

v_gene: TRBV7-2
d_gene: -
j_gene: TRBJ2-5
len: 15
abundance: -
CDR3nt: TGTGCCAGCAGCTTATCCCAGGGGCGGGGAGAGACCCAGTACTTC
CDR3aa: CASSLSQGRGETQYF

v_gene: TRBV4-3
d_gene: -
j_gene: TRBJ1-5
len: 14
abundance: many
CDR3nt: TGCGCCAGCAGCCAAGATCTTAGCAATCAGCCCCAGCATTTT
CDR3aa: CASSQDLSNQPQHF

v_gene: TRBV5-1
d_gene: -
j_gene: TRBJ2-5
len: 16
abundance: -
CDR3nt: TGCGCCAGCAGCTTTAGGGCTAGAGGGTACCAAGAGACCCAGTACTTC
CDR3aa: CASSFRARGYQETQYF

v_gene: TRBV7-2
d_gene: -
j_gene: TRBJ1-4
len: 15
abundance: -
CDR3nt: TGTGCCAGCAGCTTAAGGGGTGGGGGTAATGAAAAACTGTTTTTT
CDR3aa: CASSLRGGGNEKLFF

v_gene: TRBV7-6
d_gene: -
j_gene: TRBJ2-7
len: 13
abundance: few
CDR3nt: TGTGCCAGCAGCTTAGGGGACACTGAGGAGCAGTACTTC
CDR3aa: CASSLGDTEEQYF

v_gene: TRBV6-6
d_gene: -
j_gene: TRBJ2-7
len: 15
abundance: many
CDR3nt: TGTGCCAGCAGTTACTCTCGCGGGAACTCCTACGAGCAGTACTTC
CDR3aa: CASSYSRGNSYEQYF

v_gene: TRBV5-6
d_gene: -
j_gene: TRBJ2-7
len: 13
abundance: few
CDR3nt: TGTGCCAGCACCCGACCGGACACCTACGAGCAGTACTTC
CDR3aa: CASTRPDTYEQYF

v_gene: TRBV7-6
d_gene: -
j_gene: TRBJ1-4
len: 14
abundance: -
CDR3nt: TGTGCCAGCAGTGAAGGGAGCAATAATGAAAAACTGTTTTTT
CDR3aa: CASSEGSNNEKLFF

v_gene: TRBV12-3/TRBV12-4
d_gene: -
j_gene: TRBJ2-5
len: 12
abundance: few
CDR3nt: TGTGCCAGCAGTCCCTGGGGAGAGACCCAGTACTTC
CDR3aa: CASSPWGETQYF

v_gene: TRBV12-3/TRBV12-4
d_gene: -
j_gene: TRBJ1-2
len: 12
abundance: many
CDR3nt: TGTGCCAGCAGTTTCGATAACTATGGCTACACCTTC
CDR3aa: CASSFDNYGYTF

v_gene: TRBV18
d_gene: TRBD1
j_gene: TRBJ1-2
len: 15
abundance: many
CDR3nt: TGTGCCAGCTTTTCGACAGGGGACGGCGACTATGGCTACACCTTC
CDR3aa: CASFSTGDGDYGYTF

v_gene: TRBV6-1
d_gene: TRBD1
j_gene: TRBJ1-3
len: 13
abundance: -
CDR3nt: TGTGCCAGCAGTGAGAGACAGGGGAACACCATATATTTT
CDR3aa: CASSERQGNTIYF

v_gene: TRBV19
d_gene: -
j_gene: TRBJ2-2
len: 15
abundance: few
CDR3nt: TGTGCCAGTAGTATGGAGGTCCAGGGGTACGGGGAGCTGTTTTTT
CDR3aa: CASSMEVQGYGELFF

v_gene: TRBV6-5
d_gene: TRBD1
j_gene: TRBJ1-2
len: 16
abundance: many
CDR3nt: TGTGCCAGCAGTGCCACGACAGGGTTGTTGGACTATGGCTACACCTTC
CDR3aa: CASSATTGLLDYGYTF

v_gene: TRBV6-2/TRBV6-3
d_gene: TRBD2
j_gene: TRBJ2-7
len: 16
abundance: -
CDR3nt: TGTGCCAGCAGTTACGGGCCGGGACTAGCTACCTACGAGCAGTACTTC
CDR3aa: CASSYGPGLATYEQYF

v_gene: TRBV7-2
d_gene: -
j_gene: TRBJ2-5
len: 15
abundance: many
CDR3nt: TGTGCCAGCAGCTCAAGTAAACAGGGATGGGAGACCCAGTACTTC
CDR3aa: CASSSSKQGWETQYF